This entry features one T cell receptor (beta chain) sequence. The data were obtained in a study of monozygotic twins with inflammatory bowel disease. TCRdb derives one entry per CDR3 protein from the 5' RACE reads, leaving out DNA. In all, the sample yields a few hundred thousand distinct CDR3 sequences. The sequencing sample was made of blood. This clonotype was obtained from a human donor with ulcerative colitis or Crohn's disease, or a healthy co-twin of an affected twin (not recorded which).

The chain's CDR3 is CASSSRPTGQVNEQFF. The chain carries TRBV5-1 and TRBJ2-1; TCRdb's D call, TRBD1, is unchecked because there is no DNA. This CDR3 is 16 amino acids long. From germline, CDR1 is SGHRS and CDR2 YFSETQ.